This TCR beta chain was identified in a study of long-term antiretroviral therapy in people with HIV. Sequencing used immunoSEQ v3.0 at survey level. Sequencing was designed to cover 40,000-50,000 T-cell genomes in each sample. Method: immunoSEQ multiplex PCR; TCRdb's copy keeps in-frame clones and lacks some. The table records approximately 10,000 clones, roughly 80% of them present only once. This CDR3 comprises 16 residues. Trimming took off 5 bases at V and 6 bases at J, with 21 bases between the two ends. The germline V gene has CDR1 LGHNA and CDR2 YSLEER. The material was unsorted PBMCs, obtained at the start of antiretroviral therapy, before treatment. The clonotype was recovered from a man aged 25 to 45 with HIV. This chain connects TRBV4-3 to TRBJ2-3; D might be TRBD1 or TRBD2, each matching 5 bases. The CDR3 bases are TGCGCCAGCAGCAACCGGGACCCTCTTTCTGAGGATACGCAGTATTTT. Protein product: CASSNRDPLSEDTQYF.